This T cell receptor beta chain is drawn from a study of cytomegalovirus exposure and HLA in healthy donors (dated by TCRdb to the late 2010s). Regarding the study in general: A later analysis indicated that the 120 validation repertoires were generated on the platform also employed for the 700 or so repertoires of the first cohort. The study was designed to test whether signatures of past pathogen exposure could be identified by cataloging public T cell receptors. A separate validation cohort of roughly 110 different subjects was used in addition to the approximately 700-subject first cohort. High-throughput TCR immunosequencing, statistical association of individual TCRs with disease status, and machine learning were combined to predict cytomegalovirus infection status.

V is pared back by 0 bases and J by 5 bases, with 12 bases lying between the germline termini. The CDR3 spans 15 residues, from the cysteine through the phenylalanine. The read is trimmed to its CDR3 DNA, 45 bases read in frame from base 1. The germline V gene yields ENHRY for CDR1 and SYGVKD for CDR2. The receptor library was made with the immunoSEQ multiplex PCR assay. Under the source paper's analysis protocol: A statistical classification framework was built to diagnose cytomegalovirus status from the catalog of TCR beta chain sequences. TCRdb retrieved this table from immuneACCESS and kept in-frame rearrangements only. Not all clones are present; in checked studies, unresolved V genes account for under half, and no reason is known for the remainder. V, J and clone size are taken as reported in that table, and D and trimming were inferred from the DNA itself. This sample is represented by around 130,000 clones; roughly nine tenths of them were singletons. The ten largest clones take up about 3.5% of the sample.

Broader findings and caveats from the paper: The study gave a list of about 160 TCR beta chains associated with cytomegalovirus. In a later analysis, TCRs clustered in the first cohort were found to also tend to co-occur in the 120 or so validation repertoires, with 90% to 95% of cluster scores above 0. A later analysis had no HLA typing for the validation cohort, so co-occurrence there was scored across all 120 or so repertoires. Three of the identified cytomegalovirus-associated TCR beta chains were confirmed in vitro to be specific for cytomegalovirus antigens. The authors suggested that the approach could potentially be generalized to other disease states and immunological phenotypes. Cytomegalovirus status was reported to be diagnosed by the classifier with high specificity and sensitivity in both the original and validation cohorts. Most TCR sequences were seen in very few donors, while some public TCRs were found in many individuals.

Donors formed part of the validation cohort, which comprised 120 subjects and was distinct from the first cohort of under 750 subjects. Concerning this clone itself: What this receptor recognizes is not known. No qualities accompany the bases; no much larger clone lies one base away.

The origin of this receptor is a man younger than 40 in good health and CMV-seronegative. The rearrangement joined TRBV10-3 to TRBJ2-3, with an unclear D gene assignment. The sequenced material came from PBMCs. The CDR3 has the sequence CAISESRLSIDTQYF. The nucleotide sequence reads as follows: TGTGCCATCAGTGAGTCGCGCCTCTCCATAGATACGCAGTATTTT.